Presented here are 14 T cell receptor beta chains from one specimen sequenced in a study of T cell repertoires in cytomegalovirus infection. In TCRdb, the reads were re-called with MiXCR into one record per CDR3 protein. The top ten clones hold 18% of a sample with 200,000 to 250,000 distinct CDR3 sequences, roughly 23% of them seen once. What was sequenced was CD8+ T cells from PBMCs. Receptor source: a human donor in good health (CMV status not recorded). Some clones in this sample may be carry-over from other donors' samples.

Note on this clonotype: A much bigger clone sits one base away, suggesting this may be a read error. Here the CDR3 reads CAGSRMGWDTEAFF. CDR3 nucleotide sequence: TGCGCCGGCAGCCGGATGGGCTGGGACACTGAAGCTTTCTTT. V and J are TRBV4-1 and TRBJ1-1; no clear D. Germline-derived CDR1 and CDR2 are MGHRA and YSYEKL. CDR3 length: 14 amino acids.

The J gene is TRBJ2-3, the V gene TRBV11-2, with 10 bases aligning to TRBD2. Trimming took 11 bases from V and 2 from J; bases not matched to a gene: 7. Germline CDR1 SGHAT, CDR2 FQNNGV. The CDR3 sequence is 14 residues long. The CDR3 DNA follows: TGTGCCGGCGGGAGCGGGGGGGCCACAGATACGCAGTATTTT. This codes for CAGGSGGATDTQYF.

The CDR3 DNA sequence: TGTGCCAGAGGACGGGGTTTGACTGAAGCTTTCTTT. Protein: CARGRGLTEAFF. The chain has TRBV2 and TRBJ1-1; no reliable D call. Germline-derived CDR1 and CDR2 are SNHLY and FYNNEI. V was clipped by 9 bases and J by 5 bases, with 13 bases between them. This CDR3 contains 12 residues.

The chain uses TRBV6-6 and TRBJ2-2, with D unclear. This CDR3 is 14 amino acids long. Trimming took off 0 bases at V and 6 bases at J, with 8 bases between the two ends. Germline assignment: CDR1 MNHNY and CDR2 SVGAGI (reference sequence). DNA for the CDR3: TGTGCCAGCAGTTACTCGATAGTCTCCGGGGAGCTGTTTTTT. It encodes CASSYSIVSGELFF.

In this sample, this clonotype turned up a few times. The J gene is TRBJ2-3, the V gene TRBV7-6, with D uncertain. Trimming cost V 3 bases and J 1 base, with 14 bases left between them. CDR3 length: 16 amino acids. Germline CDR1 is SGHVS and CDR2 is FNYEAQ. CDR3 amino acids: CASSFPDDGGTDTQYF. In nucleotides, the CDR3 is TGTGCCAGCAGCTTCCCAGATGATGGGGGCACAGATACGCAGTATTTT.

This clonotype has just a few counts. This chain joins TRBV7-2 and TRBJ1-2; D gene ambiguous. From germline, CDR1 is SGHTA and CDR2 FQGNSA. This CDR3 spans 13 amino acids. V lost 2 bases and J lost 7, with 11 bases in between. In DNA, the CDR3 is TGTGCCAGCAGCTTATTGGGCGTTGCTGGCTACACCTTC. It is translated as CASSLLGVAGYTF.

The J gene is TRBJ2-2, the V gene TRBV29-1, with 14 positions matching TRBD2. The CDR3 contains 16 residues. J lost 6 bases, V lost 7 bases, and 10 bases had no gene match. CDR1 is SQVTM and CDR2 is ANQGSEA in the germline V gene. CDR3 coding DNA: TGCAGCGCTCTGACTAGCGGGGGGGGAATAGCCGGGGAGCTGTTTTTT. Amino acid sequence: CSALTSGGGIAGELFF.

The CDR3 protein is CSVEGGGGEQYF. CDR3 DNA sequence: TGCAGCGTTGAAGGAGGGGGCGGCGAGCAGTACTTC. The genes are TRBV29-1 and TRBJ2-7, with 7 bases that match TRBD1. Germline values: CDR1 SQVTM, CDR2 ANQGSEA. V was clipped by 1 base and J by 6 bases; unmatched bases: 3. CDR3 length: 12 residues.

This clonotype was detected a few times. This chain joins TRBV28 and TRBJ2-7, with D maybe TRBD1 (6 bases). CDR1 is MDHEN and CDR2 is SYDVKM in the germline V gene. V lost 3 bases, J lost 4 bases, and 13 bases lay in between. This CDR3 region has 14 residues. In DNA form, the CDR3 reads TGTGCCAGCAGTTTTTCAGGGGAAGTATACGAGCAGTACTTC. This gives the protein CASSFSGEVYEQYF.

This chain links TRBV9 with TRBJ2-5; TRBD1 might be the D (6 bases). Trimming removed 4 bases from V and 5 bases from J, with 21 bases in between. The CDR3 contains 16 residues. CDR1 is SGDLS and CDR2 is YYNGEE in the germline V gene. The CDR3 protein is CASSHGRQVWGETQYF. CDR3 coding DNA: TGTGCCAGCAGCCACGGACGACAGGTGTGGGGGGAGACCCAGTACTTC.

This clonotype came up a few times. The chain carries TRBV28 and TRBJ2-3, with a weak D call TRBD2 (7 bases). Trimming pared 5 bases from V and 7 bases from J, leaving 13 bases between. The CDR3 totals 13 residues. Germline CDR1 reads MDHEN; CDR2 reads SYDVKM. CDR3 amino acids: CASSEGGGNTQYF. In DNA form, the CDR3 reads TGTGCCAGCAGTGAGGGGGGGGGAAATACGCAGTATTTT.

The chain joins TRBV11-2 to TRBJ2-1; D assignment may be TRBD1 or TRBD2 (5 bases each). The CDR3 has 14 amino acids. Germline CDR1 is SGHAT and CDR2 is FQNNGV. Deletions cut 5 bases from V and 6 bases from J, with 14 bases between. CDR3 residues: CASSDLWGFNEQFF. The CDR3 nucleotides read TGTGCCAGCAGCGACCTATGGGGGTTCAATGAGCAGTTCTTC.

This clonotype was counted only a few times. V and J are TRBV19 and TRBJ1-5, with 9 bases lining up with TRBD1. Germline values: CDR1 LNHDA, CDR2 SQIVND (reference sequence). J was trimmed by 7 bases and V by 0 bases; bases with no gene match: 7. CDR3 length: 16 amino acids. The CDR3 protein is CASSIDIGTGKQPQHF. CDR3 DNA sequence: TGTGCCAGTAGTATAGATATTGGGACAGGGAAACAGCCCCAGCATTTT.

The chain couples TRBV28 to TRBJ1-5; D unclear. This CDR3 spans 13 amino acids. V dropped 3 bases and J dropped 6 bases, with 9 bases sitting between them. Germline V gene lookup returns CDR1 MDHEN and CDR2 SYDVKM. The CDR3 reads CASSLSGLQPQHF. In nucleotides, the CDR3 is TGTGCCAGCAGTTTGAGTGGGCTTCAGCCCCAGCATTTT. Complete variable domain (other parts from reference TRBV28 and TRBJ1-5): DVKVTQSSRYLVKRTGEKVFLECVQDMDHENMFWYRQDPGLGLRLIYFSYDVKMKEKGDIPEGYSVSREKKERFSLILESASTNQTSMYLCASSLSGLQPQHFGDGTRLSIL.